This TCR beta chain is from a study of control samples from healthy donors and cancer patients. Some clones are missing from TCRdb's copy, which holds only in-frame ones; the method was immunoSEQ multiplex PCR. There are roughly 90,000 clones in the sample; approximately 93% occur only once, and roughly 1.5% lies in the top ten. V was trimmed by 3 bases and J by 1 base, leaving 16 bases between them. This CDR3 is 17 amino acids long. Germline V CDR1 and CDR2: MNHEY, SMNVEV (reference sequence). The J gene is TRBJ2-1, the V gene TRBV27; a weak D match, TRBD1 (6 bases). Sequences were obtained from blood. This TCR was recovered from a woman in her 30s in good health. The CDR3 nucleotides read TGTGCCAGCAGTTTTCTTACAGGGTTAGGATCCTACAATGAGCAGTTCTTC. Protein sequence: CASSFLTGLGSYNEQFF.